Below, one TCR beta chain is given with its context. Antigen specificity is unknown. This specimen belongs to a study of shared clonotypes between healthy human individuals. Germline CDR1 reads MDHEN; CDR2 reads SYDVKM. This CDR3 region has 17 residues. V was trimmed by 4 bases and J by 4 bases, leaving 23 bases between them. Deep-level assay runs were performed. Sorted-subset replicate PCRs used around 200 ng of genomic DNA. This amount corresponded to about 30,000 T cell genomes. This table comes from immunoSEQ multiplex PCR, and its TCRdb copy is limited to in-frame clones, with some not included. The table shows millions of clones, with about 95% occurring only once. Study-level findings and limits: Only blood samples were collected, and tissue repertoires likely differ.

Naive CD8 isolation took CD45RO-negative cells positively selected for CCR7 and excluded terminally differentiated effector memory CD45RA+ cells. Every donor was a Caucasian adult from Nashville, Tennessee. This chain links TRBV28 with TRBJ2-7, with D maybe TRBD1 (5 bases). This sequence originates from a man between 18 and 35 years old in good health. Sequences were obtained from naive CD8+ T cells sorted from blood. CDR3 DNA sequence: TGTGCCAGCAGTTACCCGGAGACCTCAGGGATTACGTACGAGCAGTACTTC. This encodes CASSYPETSGITYEQYF.